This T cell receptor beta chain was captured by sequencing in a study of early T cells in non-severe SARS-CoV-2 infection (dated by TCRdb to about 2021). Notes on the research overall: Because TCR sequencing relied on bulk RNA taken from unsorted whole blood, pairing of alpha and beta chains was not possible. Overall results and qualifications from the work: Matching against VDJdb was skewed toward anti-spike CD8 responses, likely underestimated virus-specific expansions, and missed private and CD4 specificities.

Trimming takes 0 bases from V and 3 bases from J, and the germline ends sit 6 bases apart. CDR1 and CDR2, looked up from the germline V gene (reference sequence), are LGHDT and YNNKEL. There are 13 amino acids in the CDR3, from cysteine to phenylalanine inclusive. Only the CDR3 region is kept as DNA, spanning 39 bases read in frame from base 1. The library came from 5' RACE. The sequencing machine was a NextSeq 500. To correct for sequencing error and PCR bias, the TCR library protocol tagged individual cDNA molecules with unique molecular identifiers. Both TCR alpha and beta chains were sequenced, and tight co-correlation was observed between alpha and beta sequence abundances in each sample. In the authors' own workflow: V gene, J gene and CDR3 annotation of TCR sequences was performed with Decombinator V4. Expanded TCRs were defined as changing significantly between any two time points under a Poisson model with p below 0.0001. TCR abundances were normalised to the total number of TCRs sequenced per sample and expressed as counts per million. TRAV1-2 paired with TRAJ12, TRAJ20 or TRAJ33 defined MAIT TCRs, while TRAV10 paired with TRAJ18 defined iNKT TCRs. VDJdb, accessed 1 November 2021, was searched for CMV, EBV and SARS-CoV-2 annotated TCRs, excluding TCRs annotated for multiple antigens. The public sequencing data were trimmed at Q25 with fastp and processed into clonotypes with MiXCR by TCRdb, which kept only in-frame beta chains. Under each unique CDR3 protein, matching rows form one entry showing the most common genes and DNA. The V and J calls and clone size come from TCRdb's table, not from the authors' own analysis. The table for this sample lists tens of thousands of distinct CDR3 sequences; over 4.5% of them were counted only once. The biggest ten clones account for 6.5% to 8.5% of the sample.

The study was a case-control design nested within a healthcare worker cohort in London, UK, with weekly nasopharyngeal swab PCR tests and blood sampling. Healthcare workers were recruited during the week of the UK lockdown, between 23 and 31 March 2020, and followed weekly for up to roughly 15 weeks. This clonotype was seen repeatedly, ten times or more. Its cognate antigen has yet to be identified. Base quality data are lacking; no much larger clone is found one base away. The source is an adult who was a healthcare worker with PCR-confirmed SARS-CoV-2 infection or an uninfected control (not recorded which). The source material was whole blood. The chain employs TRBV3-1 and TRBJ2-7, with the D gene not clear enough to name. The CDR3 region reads CASSQDPGYEQYF. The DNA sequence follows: TGTGCCAGCAGCCAAGATCCAGGCTACGAGCAGTACTTC.